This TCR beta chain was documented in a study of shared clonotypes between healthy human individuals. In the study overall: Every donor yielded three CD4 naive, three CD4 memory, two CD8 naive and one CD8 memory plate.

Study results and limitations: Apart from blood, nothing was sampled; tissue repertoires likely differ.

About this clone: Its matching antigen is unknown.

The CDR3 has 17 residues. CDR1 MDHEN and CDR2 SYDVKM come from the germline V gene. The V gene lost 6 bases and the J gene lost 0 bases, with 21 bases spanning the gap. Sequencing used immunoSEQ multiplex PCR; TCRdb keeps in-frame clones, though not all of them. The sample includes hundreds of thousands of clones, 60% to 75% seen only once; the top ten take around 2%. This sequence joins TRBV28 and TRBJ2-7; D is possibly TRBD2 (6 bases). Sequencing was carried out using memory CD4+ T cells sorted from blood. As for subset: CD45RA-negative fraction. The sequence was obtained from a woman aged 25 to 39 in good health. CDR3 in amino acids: CASRSPLPGTHSYEQYF. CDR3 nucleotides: TGTGCCAGCAGAAGTCCCCTACCCGGGACTCACTCCTACGAGCAGTACTTC.